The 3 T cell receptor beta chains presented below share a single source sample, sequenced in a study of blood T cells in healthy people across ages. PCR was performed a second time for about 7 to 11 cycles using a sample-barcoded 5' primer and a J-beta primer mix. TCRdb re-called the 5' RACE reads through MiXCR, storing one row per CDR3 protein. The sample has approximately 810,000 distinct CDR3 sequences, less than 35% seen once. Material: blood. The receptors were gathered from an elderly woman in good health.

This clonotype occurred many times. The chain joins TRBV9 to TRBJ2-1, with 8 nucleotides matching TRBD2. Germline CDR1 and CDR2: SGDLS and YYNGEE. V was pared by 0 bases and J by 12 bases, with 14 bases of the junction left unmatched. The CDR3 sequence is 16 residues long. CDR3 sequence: CASSVGYPGLGARQFF. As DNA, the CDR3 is TGTGCCAGCAGCGTAGGATACCCGGGACTAGGGGCTCGGCAGTTCTTC.

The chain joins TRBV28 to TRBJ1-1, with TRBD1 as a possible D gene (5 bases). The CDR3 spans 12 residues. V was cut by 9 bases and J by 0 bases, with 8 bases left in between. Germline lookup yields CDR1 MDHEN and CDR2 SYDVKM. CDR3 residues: CASVGVNTEAFF. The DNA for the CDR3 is TGTGCCAGTGTAGGGGTGAACACTGAAGCTTTCTTT.

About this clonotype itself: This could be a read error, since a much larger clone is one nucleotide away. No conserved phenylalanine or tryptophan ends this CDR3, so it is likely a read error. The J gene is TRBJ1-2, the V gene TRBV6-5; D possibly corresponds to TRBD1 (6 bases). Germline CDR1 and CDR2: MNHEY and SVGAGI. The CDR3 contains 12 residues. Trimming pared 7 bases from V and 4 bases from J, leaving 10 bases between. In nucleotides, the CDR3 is TGTGCCAGCATGGGGGGCGGCTATGGCTACACCGTC. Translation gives CASMGGGYGYTV.